Listed here are 19 T cell receptor beta chains from one sample, sequenced in a study of cytomegalovirus exposure and HLA in healthy donors. Use of 60 Vbeta and 13 Jbeta primers characterized the PCR. The repertoire was sequenced with immunoSEQ multiplex PCR; TCRdb's copy has only in-frame clones and lacks some. The top ten hold 0.098% of the sample, which has about 200,000 clones, approximately 83% seen once. The sample was PBMCs. The receptors stem from a boy between 2 and 15 years old in good health and CMV-seronegative.

This sequence joins TRBV5-1 and TRBJ2-1, with D uncertain. Germline V gene lookup returns CDR1 SGHRS and CDR2 YFSETQ. V was pared by 7 bases and J by 2 bases, with 4 bases between. The CDR3 loop spans 11 amino acids. This CDR3 reads CASQTYNEQFF. As DNA, the CDR3 is TGCGCCAGCCAAACCTACAATGAGCAGTTCTTC.

The rearrangement uses TRBV9 and TRBJ2-5; D perhaps matches TRBD2 (5 bases). Trimming cost V 0 bases and J 5 bases, with 14 bases left between them. The CDR3 consists of 15 residues. From germline, CDR1 is SGDLS and CDR2 YYNGEE. CDR3 region: CASSVGLAGTETQYF. The CDR3, as DNA: TGTGCCAGCAGCGTAGGCCTAGCCGGTACGGAGACCCAGTACTTC.

The J gene is TRBJ2-7, the V gene TRBV19; TRBD1 matches at 12 bases. CDR1 and CDR2 (germline): LNHDA, SQIVND (reference sequence). J gave up 4 bases and V 5 bases, and 12 bases lay outside the gene matches. This CDR3 is 17 amino acids long. This CDR3 is CASSPSAGTGGGYEQYF. As DNA, the CDR3 is TGTGCCAGTAGTCCCAGCGCCGGGACAGGGGGCGGATACGAGCAGTACTTC.

The chain uses TRBV4-2 and TRBJ2-2, with 7 bases matching TRBD2. CDR1 and CDR2 from the germline V gene are LGHNA and YNFKEQ. V shed 3 bases and J 5 bases; nucleotides not matched to a gene: 3. The CDR3 runs 14 residues. The CDR3 bases are TGTGCCAGCAGCCAGCTGGGGGGGACCGGGGAGCTGTTTTTT. The encoded protein is CASSQLGGTGELFF.

The gene calls are TRBV6-5 and TRBJ2-3, with a weak D call TRBD2 (6 bases). The CDR3 runs to 13 residues. V dropped 0 bases and J dropped 6 bases, with 7 bases sitting between them. Germline CDR1 is MNHEY and CDR2 is SVGAGI. CDR3 nucleotides: TGTGCCAGCAGTTACTCGCGGGATGATACGCAGTATTTT. Its protein is CASSYSRDDTQYF.

This chain connects TRBV9 to TRBJ2-5, with D perhaps matching TRBD1 (5 bases). The ends were cut back, 3 bases at V and 5 bases at J, with 11 bases in the middle. CDR1 and CDR2 (germline): SGDLS, YYNGEE. The CDR3 length is 13 residues. In DNA form, the CDR3 reads TGTGCCAGCAGCGCCCCAGGGTGGGAGACCCAGTACTTC. This gives the protein CASSAPGWETQYF.

V is TRBV7-2 and J is TRBJ1-1; TRBD1 might be the D (5 bases). This CDR3 region has 13 residues. Germline V CDR1 and CDR2: SGHTA, FQGNSA. Between the trimmed V and J ends, which lost 6 bases and 4 bases, there was a span of 12 bases. In DNA, the CDR3 is TGTGCCAGCAGTCCCACGGGGGGCACTGAAGCTTTCTTT. This codes for CASSPTGGTEAFF. Full variable domain (rest looked up from reference TRBV7-2 and TRBJ1-1): GAGVSQSPSNKVTEKGKDVELRCDPISGHTALYWYRQSLGQGLEFLIYFQGNSAPDKSGLPSDRFSAERTGGSVSTLTIQRTQQEDSAVYLCASSPTGGTEAFFGQGTRLTVV.

The genes are TRBV29-1 and TRBJ2-5, with D tentatively TRBD2 (6 bases). The V gene lost 3 bases and the J gene lost 4 bases, with 18 bases spanning the gap. The CDR3 is 15 residues long. Germline-derived CDR1 and CDR2 are SQVTM and ANQGSEA. CDR3 loop: CSVEGGPLPGETQYF. CDR3 DNA sequence: TGCAGCGTTGAGGGGGGACCTCTACCGGGAGAGACCCAGTACTTC.

Here the CDR3 reads CASSPIPGTGFYEQYF. The CDR3 bases are TGCGCCAGCAGCCCGATCCCCGGGACAGGATTCTACGAGCAGTACTTC. The V call is TRBV4-3, the J call TRBJ2-7; 8 positions agree with TRBD1. With 4 bases clipped from V and 3 bases from J, the junction kept 11 bases outside the gene matches. CDR3 length: 16 residues. Germline CDR1 and CDR2: LGHNA and YSLEER.

This clone was recorded a few times. The chain employs TRBV7-2 and TRBJ1-5; no definite D call. The CDR3 sequence is 15 residues long. The V and J ends lost 6 bases and 0 bases respectively, with 12 bases between them. Germline V CDR1 and CDR2: SGHTA, FQGNSA. The CDR3: CASSLTTISNQPQHF. CDR3 sequence (DNA): TGTGCCAGCAGTTTGACAACCATTAGCAATCAGCCCCAGCATTTT.

The V and J genes are TRBV19 and TRBJ2-2; 8 nucleotides match TRBD2. V lost 6 bases to trimming and J lost 6 bases; unmatched junction nucleotides: 18. CDR1 is LNHDA, CDR2 SQIVND, per germline (reference sequence). This CDR3 is 18 amino acids long. The CDR3 loop is CASRNHGGAQYSSGELFF. The CDR3 DNA reads TGTGCCAGTAGAAACCACGGGGGGGCGCAATATAGTTCCGGGGAGCTGTTTTTT.

The CDR3 region is CASSSARGGNTQYF. For the CDR3, the DNA is TGTGCCAGCAGTTCCGCTCGGGGAGGAAATACGCAGTATTTT. The rearrangement joins TRBV2 to TRBJ2-3; D may be TRBD2 (6 bases). The CDR3 length is 14 residues. With 5 bases removed from V and 7 bases from J, the gap between germline ends came to 16 bases. CDR1 SNHLY and CDR2 FYNNEI come from the germline V gene.

The sample holds one count of this clone. J is TRBJ2-7 and V is TRBV27, with a tentative D call TRBD2 (5 bases). The germline V and J ends were trimmed by 0 bases and 3 bases, with 9 bases remaining between them. The CDR3 extends over 14 amino acids. The germline V gene has CDR1 MNHEY and CDR2 SMNVEV (reference sequence). The CDR3 is CASSLSEGYYEQYF. The CDR3 DNA reads TGTGCCAGCAGTTTATCCGAGGGTTACTACGAGCAGTACTTC.

The V gene is TRBV6-5, the J gene TRBJ2-2; D gene unclear. The CDR3 length is 14 residues. CDR1 and CDR2 (germline): MNHEY, SVGAGI. Trimming cost V 2 bases and J 4 bases, with 8 bases left between them. The CDR3 loop reads CASSYGLGTGELFF. The CDR3 region has the DNA TGTGCCAGCAGTTACGGGCTGGGCACCGGGGAGCTGTTTTTT.

The chain recombines TRBV6-6 with TRBJ2-5; 9 nucleotides line up with TRBD2. This CDR3 is 13 amino acids long. V gave up 2 bases and J gave up 5 bases; unmatched junction bases: 0. The germline V gene has CDR1 MNHNY and CDR2 SVGAGI (reference sequence). CDR3 sequence reads: CASSYAGGETQYF. The DNA for the CDR3 is TGTGCCAGCAGTTACGCGGGGGGGGAGACCCAGTACTTC.

The rearrangement uses TRBV6-1 and TRBJ1-4, with TRBD1 identical over 8 bases. There are 15 residues in the CDR3. Trimming removed 5 bases from V and 4 bases from J; junction bases left unmatched: 6. Looked up from germline, CDR1 is MNHNS and CDR2 is SASEGT. The CDR3 bases are TGTGCCAGCAGTTTCCGACAGGGGTTTAATGAAAAACTGTTTTTT. Its protein product is CASSFRQGFNEKLFF.

Comments on this clone: At one end, the junction sequence differs from germline, possibly due to a read error. The chain recombines TRBV7-7 with TRBJ2-5, with 8 bases that match TRBD2. In germline, CDR1 is SSHAT, CDR2 FNYEAQ (reference sequence). The CDR3 has 15 amino acids. The CDR3: CASSTGGTSQETQYF. The CDR3 coding sequence is TGTGCTAGCAGCACGGGGGGGACATCCCAAGAGACCCAGTACTTC.

This CDR3 reads CASSLSSPGTSGYNEQFF. The CDR3 nucleotides are TGTGCCAGCAGCTTATCTTCGCCCGGGACTAGCGGGTACAATGAGCAGTTCTTC. The chain is built from TRBV7-3 and TRBJ2-1; 12 bases align to TRBD2. This CDR3 contains 18 residues. V lost 2 bases and J lost 4; bases outside the gene matches: 9. The germline V gene has CDR1 SGHTA and CDR2 FQGTGA.

The gene calls are TRBV19 and TRBJ2-6; TRBD2 is a possible D gene (5 bases). Germline CDR1 and CDR2: LNHDA and SQIVND (reference sequence). This CDR3 comprises 19 residues. Trimming removed 3 bases at V and 0 bases at J, with 18 bases between. CDR3 sequence (DNA): TGTGCCAGTAGTATGGGGATTACCAGAGGGTACTCTGGGGCCAACGTCCTGACTTTC. As protein: CASSMGITRGYSGANVLTF.